A single TCR beta chain is shown here with its context. Its specificity is unknown. The data stem from a study of T cell repertoires in cytomegalovirus infection. Across the study: As its CMV epitopes, the study selected recently identified HLA-C-restricted and well-studied HLA-B-restricted targets. From public TCR beta signatures came an indication of both CMV infection and matching HLA type. Study results and caveats: Ex vivo, HLA-C-restricted CMV-specific TCR beta clonotypes prevailed over the rest of the response.

Each CDR3 protein gets one entry after TCRdb re-called the reads with MiXCR. The sample holds 750,000 to 900,000 distinct CDR3 sequences, almost 30% seen once. CDR3 size: 14 residues. The V gene lost 7 bases and the J gene lost 4 bases, with 17 bases spanning the gap. Germline V gene data show CDR1 as SQVTM and CDR2 as ANQGSEA. This chain links TRBV29-1 with TRBJ2-1; no clear D. This clonotype was sampled from a human donor in good health (CMV status not recorded). Some clones in this sample may be carry-over from other donors' samples. Specimen: cultured CD8+ T cells from PBMCs, collected from culture after CMV antigen stimulation. CDR3 residues: CSAWWPAGYNEQFF. In DNA, the CDR3 is TGCAGCGCCTGGTGGCCCGCCGGTTACAATGAGCAGTTCTTC.